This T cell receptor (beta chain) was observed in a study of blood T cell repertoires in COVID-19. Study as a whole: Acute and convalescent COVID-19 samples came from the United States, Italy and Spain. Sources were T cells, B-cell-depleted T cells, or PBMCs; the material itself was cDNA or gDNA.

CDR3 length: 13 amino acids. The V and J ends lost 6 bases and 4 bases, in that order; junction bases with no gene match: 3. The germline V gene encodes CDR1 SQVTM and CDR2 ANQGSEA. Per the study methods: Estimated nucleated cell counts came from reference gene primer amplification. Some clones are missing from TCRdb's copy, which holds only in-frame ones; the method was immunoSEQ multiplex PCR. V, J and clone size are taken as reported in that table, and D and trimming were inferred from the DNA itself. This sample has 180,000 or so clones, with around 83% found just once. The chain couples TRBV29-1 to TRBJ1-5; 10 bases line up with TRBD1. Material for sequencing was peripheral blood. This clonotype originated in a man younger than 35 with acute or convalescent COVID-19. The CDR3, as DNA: TGCAGCGTAGGGACAGGGGTAAATCAGCCCCAGCATTTT. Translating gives CSVGTGVNQPQHF.